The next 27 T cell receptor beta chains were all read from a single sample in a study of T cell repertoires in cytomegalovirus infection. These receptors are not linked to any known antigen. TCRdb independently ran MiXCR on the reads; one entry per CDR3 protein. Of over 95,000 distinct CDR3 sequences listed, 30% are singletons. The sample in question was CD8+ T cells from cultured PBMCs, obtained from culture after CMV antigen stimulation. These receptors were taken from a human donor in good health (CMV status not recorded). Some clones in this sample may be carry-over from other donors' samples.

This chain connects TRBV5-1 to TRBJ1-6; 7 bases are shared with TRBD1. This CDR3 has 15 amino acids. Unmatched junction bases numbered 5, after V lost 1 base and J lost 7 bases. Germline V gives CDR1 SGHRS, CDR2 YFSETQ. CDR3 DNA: TGCGCCAGCAGCTTGACGGGACAGTTCAATTCACCCCTCCACTTT. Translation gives CASSLTGQFNSPLHF.

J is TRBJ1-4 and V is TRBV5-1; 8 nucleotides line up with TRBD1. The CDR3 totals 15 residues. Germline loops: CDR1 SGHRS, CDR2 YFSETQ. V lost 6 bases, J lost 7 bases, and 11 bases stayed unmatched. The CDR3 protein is CASNRRETGVEKLFF. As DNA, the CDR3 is TGCGCCAGCAACCGTAGGGAGACAGGGGTTGAAAAACTGTTTTTT.

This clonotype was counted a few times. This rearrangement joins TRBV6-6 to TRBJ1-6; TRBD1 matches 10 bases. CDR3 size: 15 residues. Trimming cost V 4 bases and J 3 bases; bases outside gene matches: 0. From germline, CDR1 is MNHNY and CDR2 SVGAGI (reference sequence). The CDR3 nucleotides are TGTGCCAGCAGTTGGGACAGGGGCTATAATTCACCCCTCCACTTT. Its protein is CASSWDRGYNSPLHF.

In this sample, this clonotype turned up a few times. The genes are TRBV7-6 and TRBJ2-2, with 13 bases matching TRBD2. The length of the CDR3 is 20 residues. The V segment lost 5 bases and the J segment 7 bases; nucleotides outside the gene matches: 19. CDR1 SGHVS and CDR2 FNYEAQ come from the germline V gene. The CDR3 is CASSPSPWSETSGGIGELFF. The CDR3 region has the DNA TGTGCCAGCAGCCCAAGCCCCTGGAGTGAGACTAGCGGGGGGATCGGGGAGCTGTTTTTT.

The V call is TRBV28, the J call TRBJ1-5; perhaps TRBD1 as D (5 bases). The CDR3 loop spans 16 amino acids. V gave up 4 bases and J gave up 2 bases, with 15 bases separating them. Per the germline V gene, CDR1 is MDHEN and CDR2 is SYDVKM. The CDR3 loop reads CASSYGARGGNQPQHF. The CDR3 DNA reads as TGTGCCAGCAGTTACGGGGCAAGAGGGGGCAATCAGCCCCAGCATTTT.

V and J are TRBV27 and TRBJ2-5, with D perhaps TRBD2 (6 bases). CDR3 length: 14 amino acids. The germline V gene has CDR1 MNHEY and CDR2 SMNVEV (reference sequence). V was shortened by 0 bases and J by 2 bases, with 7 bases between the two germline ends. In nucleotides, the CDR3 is TGTGCCAGCAGTTTATCGGCGGGACAAGAGACCCAGTACTTC. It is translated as CASSLSAGQETQYF.

The CDR3 spells CASRLPGGPNEQYF. DNA of the CDR3: TGTGCCAGCAGGCTGCCAGGGGGCCCCAACGAGCAGTACTTC. The V call is TRBV5-4, the J call TRBJ2-7; 8 bases match TRBD1. The V gene end was trimmed by 5 bases and the J gene end by 5 bases; junction bases not matched to a gene: 9. This CDR3 has 14 residues. Germline V gene sequence: CDR1 SGHNT, CDR2 YYREEE (reference sequence).

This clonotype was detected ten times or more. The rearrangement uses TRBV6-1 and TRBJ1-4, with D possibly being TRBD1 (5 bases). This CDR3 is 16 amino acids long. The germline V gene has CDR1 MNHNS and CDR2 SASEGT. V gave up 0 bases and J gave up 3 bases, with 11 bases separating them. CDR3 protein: CASSEAGVVANEKLFF. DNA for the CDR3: TGTGCCAGCAGTGAAGCAGGGGTTGTAGCTAATGAAAAACTGTTTTTT.

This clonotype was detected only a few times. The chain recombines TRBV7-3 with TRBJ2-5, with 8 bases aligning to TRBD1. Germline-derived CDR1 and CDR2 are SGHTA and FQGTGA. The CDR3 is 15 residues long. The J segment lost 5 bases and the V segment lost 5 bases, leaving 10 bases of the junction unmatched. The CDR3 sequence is CASSPNGQGGETQYF. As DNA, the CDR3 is TGTGCCAGCAGCCCCAACGGACAGGGTGGCGAGACCCAGTACTTC.

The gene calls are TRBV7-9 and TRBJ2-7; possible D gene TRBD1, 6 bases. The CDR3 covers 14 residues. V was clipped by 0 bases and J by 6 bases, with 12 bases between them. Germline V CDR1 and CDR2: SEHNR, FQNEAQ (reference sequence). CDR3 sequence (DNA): TGTGCCAGCAGCTTAGCCTCCTCAGGGGCCGAGCAGTACTTC. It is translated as CASSLASSGAEQYF. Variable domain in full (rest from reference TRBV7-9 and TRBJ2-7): DTGVSQNPRHKITKRGQNVTFRCDPISEHNRLYWYRQTLGQGPEFLTYFQNEAQLEKSRLLSDRFSAERPKGSFSTLEIQRTEQGDSAMYLCASSLASSGAEQYFGPGTRLTVT.

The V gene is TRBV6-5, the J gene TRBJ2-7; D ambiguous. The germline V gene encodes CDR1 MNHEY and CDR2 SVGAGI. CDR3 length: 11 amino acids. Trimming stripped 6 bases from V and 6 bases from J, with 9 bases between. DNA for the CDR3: TGTGCCAGCAGCAGTTTTGGCGAGCAGTACTTC. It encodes CASSSFGEQYF.

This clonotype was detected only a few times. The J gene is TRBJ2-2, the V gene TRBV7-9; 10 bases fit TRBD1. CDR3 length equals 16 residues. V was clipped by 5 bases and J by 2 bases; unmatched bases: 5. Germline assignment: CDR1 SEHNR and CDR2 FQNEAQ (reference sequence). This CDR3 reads CASSPWTGGNTGELFF. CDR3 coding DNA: TGTGCCAGCAGCCCGTGGACAGGGGGAAACACCGGGGAGCTGTTTTTT.

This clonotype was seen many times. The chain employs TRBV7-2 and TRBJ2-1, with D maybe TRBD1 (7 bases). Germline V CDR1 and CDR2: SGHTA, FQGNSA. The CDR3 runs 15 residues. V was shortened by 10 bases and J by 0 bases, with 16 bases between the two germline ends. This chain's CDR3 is CAIGGGPLSYNEQFF. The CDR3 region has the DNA TGTGCCATCGGAGGGGGCCCCCTCTCCTACAATGAGCAGTTCTTC.

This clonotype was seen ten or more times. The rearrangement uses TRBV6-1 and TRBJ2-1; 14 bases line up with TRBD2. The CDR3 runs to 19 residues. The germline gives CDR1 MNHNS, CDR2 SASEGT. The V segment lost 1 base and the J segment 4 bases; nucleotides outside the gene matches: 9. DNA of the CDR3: TGTGCCAGCAGTGAAGAGCCGGGACTAGCGGGGGCCACATACAATGAGCAGTTCTTC. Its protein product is CASSEEPGLAGATYNEQFF.

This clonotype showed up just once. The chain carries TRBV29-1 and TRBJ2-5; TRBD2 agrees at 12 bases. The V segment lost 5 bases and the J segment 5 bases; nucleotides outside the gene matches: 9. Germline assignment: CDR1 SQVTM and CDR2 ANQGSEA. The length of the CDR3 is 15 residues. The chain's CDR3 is CSVRASGGASETQYF. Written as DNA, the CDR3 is TGCAGCGTTCGGGCTAGCGGGGGGGCCTCCGAGACCCAGTACTTC.

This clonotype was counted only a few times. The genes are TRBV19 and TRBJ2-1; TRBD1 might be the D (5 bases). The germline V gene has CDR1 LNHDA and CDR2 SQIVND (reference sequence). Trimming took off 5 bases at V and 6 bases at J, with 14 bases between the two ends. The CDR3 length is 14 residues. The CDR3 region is CASSSSGNSNEQFF. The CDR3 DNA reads TGTGCCAGTAGTTCGTCAGGGAATTCCAATGAGCAGTTCTTC.

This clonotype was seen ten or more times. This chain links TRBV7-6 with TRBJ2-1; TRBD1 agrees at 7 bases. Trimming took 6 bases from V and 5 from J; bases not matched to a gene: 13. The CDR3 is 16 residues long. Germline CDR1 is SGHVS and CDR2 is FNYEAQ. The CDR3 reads CASRPLTGKGNNEQFF. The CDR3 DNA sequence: TGTGCCAGCAGACCTCTGACAGGGAAAGGGAACAATGAGCAGTTCTTC. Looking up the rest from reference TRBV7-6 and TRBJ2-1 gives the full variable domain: GAGVSQSPRYKVTKRGQDVALRCDPISGHVSLYWYRQALGQGPEFLTYFNYEAQQDKSGLPNDRFSAERPEGSISTLTIQRTEQRDSAMYRCASRPLTGKGNNEQFFGPGTRLTVL.

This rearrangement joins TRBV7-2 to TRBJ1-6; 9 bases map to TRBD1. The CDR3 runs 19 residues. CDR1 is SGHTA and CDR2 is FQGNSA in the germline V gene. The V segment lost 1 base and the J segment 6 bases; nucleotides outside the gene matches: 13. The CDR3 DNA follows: TGTGCCAGCAGCTTAGTCCCGGACAGGGGAGTTGGGCTTAATTCACCCCTCCACTTT. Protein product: CASSLVPDRGVGLNSPLHF.

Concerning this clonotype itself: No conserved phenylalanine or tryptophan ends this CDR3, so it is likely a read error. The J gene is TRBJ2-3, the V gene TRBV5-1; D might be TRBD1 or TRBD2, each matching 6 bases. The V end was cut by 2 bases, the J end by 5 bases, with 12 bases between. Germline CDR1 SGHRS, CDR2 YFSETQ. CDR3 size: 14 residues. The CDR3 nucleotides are TGCGCCAGCAGCTTCCGGGGGCCAGGAGATACGCAGTATCTT. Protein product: CASSFRGPGDTQYL.

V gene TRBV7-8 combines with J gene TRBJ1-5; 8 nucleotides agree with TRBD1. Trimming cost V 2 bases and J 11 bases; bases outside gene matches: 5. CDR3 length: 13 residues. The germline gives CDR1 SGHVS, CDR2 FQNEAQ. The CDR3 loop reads CASSLRNRGAQHF. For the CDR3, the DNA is TGTGCCAGCAGCTTACGAAACAGGGGGGCCCAGCATTTT.

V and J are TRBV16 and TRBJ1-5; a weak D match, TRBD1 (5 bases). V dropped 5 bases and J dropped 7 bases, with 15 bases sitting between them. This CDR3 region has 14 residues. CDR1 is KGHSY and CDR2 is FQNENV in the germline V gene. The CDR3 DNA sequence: TGTGCCAGCAGCGATAATTATAGGGGCCAGCCCCAGCATTTT. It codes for CASSDNYRGQPQHF.

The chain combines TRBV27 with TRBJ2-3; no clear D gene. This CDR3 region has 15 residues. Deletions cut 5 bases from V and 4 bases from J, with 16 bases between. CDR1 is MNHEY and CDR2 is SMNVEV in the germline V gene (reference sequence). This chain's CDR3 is CASSPDNPPPDTQYF. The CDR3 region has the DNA TGTGCCAGCAGTCCGGATAATCCCCCCCCAGATACGCAGTATTTT.

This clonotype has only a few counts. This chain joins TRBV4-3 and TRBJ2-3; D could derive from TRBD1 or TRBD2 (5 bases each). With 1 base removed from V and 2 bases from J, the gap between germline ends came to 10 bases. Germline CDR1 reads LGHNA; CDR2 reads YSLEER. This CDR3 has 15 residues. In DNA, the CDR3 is TGCGCCAGCAGCCAAGGAGGGGCCTTCACAGATACGCAGTATTTT. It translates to CASSQGGAFTDTQYF.

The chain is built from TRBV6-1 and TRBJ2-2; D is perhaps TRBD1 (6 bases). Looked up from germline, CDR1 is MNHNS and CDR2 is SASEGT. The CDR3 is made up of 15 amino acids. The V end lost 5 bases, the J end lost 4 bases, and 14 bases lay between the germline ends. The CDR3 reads CASSTTRTATGELFF. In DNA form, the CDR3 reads TGTGCCAGCAGTACAACCAGGACAGCCACCGGGGAGCTGTTTTTT.

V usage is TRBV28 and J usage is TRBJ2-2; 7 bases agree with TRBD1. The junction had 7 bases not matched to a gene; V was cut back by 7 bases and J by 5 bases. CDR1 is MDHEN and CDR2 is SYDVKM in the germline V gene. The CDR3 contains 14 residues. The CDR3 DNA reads TGTGCCAGCATAGGGGACAGTATTACCGGGGAGCTGTTTTTT. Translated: CASIGDSITGELFF.

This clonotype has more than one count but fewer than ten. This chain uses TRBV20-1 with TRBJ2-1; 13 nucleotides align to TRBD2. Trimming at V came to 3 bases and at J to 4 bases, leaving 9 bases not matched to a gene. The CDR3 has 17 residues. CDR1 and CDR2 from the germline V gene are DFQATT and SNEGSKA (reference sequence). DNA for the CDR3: TGCAGTGCTAGCTCGACTAGCGGGGGGTTACTATACAATGAGCAGTTCTTC. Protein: CSASSTSGGLLYNEQFF.

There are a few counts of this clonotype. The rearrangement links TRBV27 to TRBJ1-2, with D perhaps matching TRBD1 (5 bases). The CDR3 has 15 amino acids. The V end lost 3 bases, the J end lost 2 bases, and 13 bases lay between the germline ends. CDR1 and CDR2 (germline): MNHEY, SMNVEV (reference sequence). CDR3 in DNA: TGTGCCAGCAGTTTTGGGAATTCAGGGAACTATGGCTACACCTTC. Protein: CASSFGNSGNYGYTF.